The 32 T cell receptor beta chains below were found in one sample sequenced in a study of metastatic and nonmetastatic thyroid tumors. Nobody among the patients had been given any treatment before thyroid surgery. TCRdb re-called the PCR reads through MiXCR. The sample yields 31,000 or so clones, over 15% seen once. Input material: blood. These receptors all come from a female donor with papillary thyroid cancer or a benign thyroid nodule (not recorded which). Some clones in this sample may be carry-over from other donors' samples.

Worth noting for this clone: The junction shows a germline mismatch at one end, possibly a read error. V and J are TRBV20-1 and TRBJ1-1, with D perhaps TRBD1 (6 bases). CDR3 length: 14 residues. Per germline, CDR1 DFQATT and CDR2 SNEGSKA (reference sequence). CDR3 sequence reads: CSSSIGTSNTEAFF. DNA of the CDR3: TGCAGTTCTAGTATCGGGACATCGAACACTGAAGCTTTCTTT.

This clone appeared many times. V is TRBV10-3 and J is TRBJ1-1; D may be TRBD1 (5 bases). Trimming pared 0 bases from V and 1 base from J, leaving 9 bases between. CDR1 is ENHRY, CDR2 SYGVKD, per germline. This CDR3 contains 15 residues. The CDR3 sequence: CAISESRGGNTEAFF. The CDR3 DNA reads as TGTGCCATCAGTGAGTCACGGGGGGGGAACACTGAAGCTTTCTTT.

Only a few counts were recorded for this clone. The chain joins TRBV24-1 to TRBJ2-5, with a tentative D call TRBD2 (5 bases). This CDR3 region has 15 residues. Trimming pared 8 bases from V and 2 bases from J, leaving 17 bases between. Per germline, CDR1 KGHDR and CDR2 SFDVKD. The CDR3: CATIYPTRVQETQYF. CDR3 in DNA: TGTGCCACCATTTATCCAACTAGAGTACAAGAGACCCAGTACTTC.

This clone has a count of ten or more. The chain employs TRBV28 and TRBJ2-3, with a tentative D call TRBD2 (7 bases). Trimming stripped 7 bases from V and 6 bases from J, with 14 bases between. The CDR3 runs to 13 residues. Looked up from germline, CDR1 is MDHEN and CDR2 is SYDVKM. CDR3 coding DNA: TGTGCCAGCACCCTGGGAGGGGGGGATACGCAGTATTTT. Translating gives CASTLGGGDTQYF.

The CDR3 DNA reads TGTGCCAGCAGCCGCCGGGGGACTAGCGGGAAATACAATGAGCAGTTCTTC. It specifies CASSRRGTSGKYNEQFF. The chain recombines TRBV11-2 with TRBJ2-1, with 13 bases that match TRBD2. The CDR3 is made up of 17 amino acids. Germline-derived CDR1 and CDR2 are SGHAT and FQNNGV. The V segment lost 5 bases and the J segment 4 bases; nucleotides outside the gene matches: 8.

V gene TRBV9 combines with J gene TRBJ2-3, with D possibly matching TRBD1 (5 bases). Trimming pared 4 bases from V and 4 bases from J, leaving 13 bases between. Germline CDR1 and CDR2: SGDLS and YYNGEE. The CDR3 runs to 14 residues. This chain's CDR3 is CASSLTPGPDTQYF. CDR3 bases: TGTGCCAGCAGCTTAACCCCAGGGCCAGATACGCAGTATTTT.

This clone was picked up a small number of times. The junction differs from germline at one of its ends, possibly a read error. The DNA of the CDR3 is TGTGTCAGCACCCCCGTGGGGGGGGTCACTGAAGCTTTCTTT. Its translation is CVSTPVGGVTEAFF. V gene TRBV27 combines with J gene TRBJ1-1, with a possible D match to TRBD1 (5 bases). Germline V gives CDR1 MNHEY, CDR2 SMNVEV (reference sequence). This CDR3 is built from 14 residues.

The table lists this clone with many counts. The genes are TRBV6-2 or TRBV6-3 and TRBJ2-2, with TRBD1 identical over 9 bases. There are 14 residues in the CDR3. Germline V gene data show CDR1 as MNHEY and CDR2 as SVGEGT. The ends lost 6 bases at V and 3 bases at J; junction bases unmatched: 2. CDR3 sequence reads: CASRRTGDTGELFF. CDR3 sequence (DNA): TGTGCCAGCAGGCGGACAGGGGACACCGGGGAGCTGTTTTTT.

This clone was recorded many times. J is TRBJ1-1 and V is TRBV18; D uncertain. Germline lookup yields CDR1 KGHSH and CDR2 LQKENI. The length of the CDR3 is 13 residues. Trimming left V 5 bases short and J 3 bases short, with 10 bases between. In DNA form, the CDR3 reads TGTGCCAGCTCAGCAGGAAGAGACACTGAAGCTTTCTTT. Amino acids: CASSAGRDTEAFF.

This clone came up many times. The chain uses TRBV20-1 and TRBJ2-7, with a possible D match to TRBD2 (6 bases). The CDR3 is 17 residues long. With 0 bases removed from V and 3 bases from J, the gap between germline ends came to 21 bases. Germline assignment: CDR1 DFQATT and CDR2 SNEGSKA (reference sequence). CDR3 protein: CSARDSSYLARGYEQYF. The CDR3 DNA sequence: TGCAGTGCTAGAGATTCGTCCTATCTAGCGAGAGGCTACGAGCAGTACTTC.

This clone was picked up many times. The J gene is TRBJ1-2, the V gene TRBV19; D gene uncertain. This CDR3 region has 13 residues. Germline V lookup: CDR1 LNHDA, CDR2 SQIVND (reference sequence). V lost 3 bases, J lost 8 bases, and 13 bases lay in between. CDR3: CASSMGSLDGYTF. CDR3 nucleotide sequence: TGTGCCAGTAGTATGGGATCTTTGGACGGCTACACCTTC.

This clone was detected many times. The rearrangement links TRBV7-6 to TRBJ2-7; D may be TRBD1 or TRBD2 (6 bases each). The germline V and J ends were trimmed by 2 bases and 4 bases, with 12 bases remaining between them. Per the germline V gene, CDR1 is SGHVS and CDR2 is FNYEAQ. This CDR3 region has 14 residues. This CDR3 is CASSLTGALYEQYF. Here the CDR3 DNA reads TGTGCCAGCAGCTTAACGGGGGCCCTGTACGAGCAGTACTTC.

With respect to this clone: One end of the junction does not line up with germline, which may come from a read error. V gene TRBV5-1 combines with J gene TRBJ2-7; 13 bases fit TRBD2. This CDR3 has 15 amino acids. Germline CDR1 reads SGHRS; CDR2 reads YFSETQ. The CDR3: CAGSSNGLAGDEQYF. DNA for the CDR3: TGCGCCGGCAGCTCTAATGGACTAGCGGGAGACGAGCAGTACTTC.

Ten or more counts support this clone. An end of the junction differs from the germline gene, which may be a read error. The chain has TRBV12-3 or TRBV12-4 and TRBJ2-1; no firm D call. The CDR3 has 14 residues. The CDR3 sequence: CVSSPRDLYNEQFF. CDR3 sequence (DNA): TGTGTCAGCAGTCCCAGAGACCTCTACAATGAGCAGTTCTTC.

The gene calls are TRBV30 and TRBJ2-7; 11 bases align to TRBD1. The CDR3 loop spans 13 amino acids. Germline values: CDR1 GTSNPN, CDR2 SVGIG (reference sequence). V lost 2 bases to trimming and J lost 7 bases; unmatched junction nucleotides: 4. CDR3 loop: CAWSRDRGREQYF. CDR3 DNA: TGTGCCTGGAGTCGGGACAGGGGGAGAGAGCAGTACTTC.

The table lists this clone with many counts. The chain has TRBV6-1 and TRBJ1-1, with D tentatively TRBD1 (5 bases). The germline V gene encodes CDR1 MNHNS and CDR2 SASEGT. The CDR3 has 16 amino acids. V was shortened by 2 bases and J by 3 bases, with 16 bases between the two germline ends. This chain's CDR3 is CASSELSRGRDTEAFF. The CDR3 DNA is TGTGCCAGCAGTGAACTCTCTAGGGGCAGGGACACTGAAGCTTTCTTT.

In this sample, this clone turned up many times. A much bigger clone sits one base away, suggesting this may be a read error. Likely a read error: the CDR3 ends without its conserved phenylalanine or tryptophan. The rearrangement joins TRBV18 to TRBJ1-5; 9 nucleotides match TRBD1. Trimming took 4 bases from V and 5 from J; bases not matched to a gene: 6. CDR1 and CDR2 (germline): KGHSH, LQKENI. This CDR3 has 15 amino acids. The CDR3 DNA is TGTGCCAGCTCACGGACAGGGGCGAGGGATCAGCCCCAGCATCTT. Its protein is CASSRTGARDQPQHL.

This clone was counted once. The chain recombines TRBV20-1 with TRBJ2-7; a possible D gene is TRBD2 (5 bases). The CDR3 spans 13 residues. Trimming cost V 1 base and J 1 base, with 8 bases left between them. Germline assignment: CDR1 DFQATT and CDR2 SNEGSKA (reference sequence). CDR3 bases: TGCAGTGCTAGAGGCGGGTTTTCCTACGAGCAGTACTTC. Amino acid sequence: CSARGGFSYEQYF.

This clone was observed a single time. This CDR3 is also generated by other DNA sequences in the sample. V gene TRBV5-4 combines with J gene TRBJ2-5, with 9 bases matching TRBD2. In germline, CDR1 is SGHNT, CDR2 YYREEE (reference sequence). This CDR3 region has 16 residues. Losses at the gene ends were 3 bases for V and 5 bases for J; bases not matched to a gene: 11. CDR3 sequence: CASSSGASGKGETQYF. The DNA for the CDR3 is TGTGCCAGCAGCTCCGGGGCTAGCGGGAAGGGGGAGACCCAGTACTTC.

In this sample, this clone turned up many times. This rearrangement joins TRBV4-2 to TRBJ2-1, with D maybe TRBD1 (5 bases). V dropped 4 bases and J dropped 0 bases, with 19 bases sitting between them. Per the germline V gene, CDR1 is LGHNA and CDR2 is YNFKEQ. This CDR3 is built from 18 residues. The CDR3 nucleotides are TGTGCCAGCAGCCCCGCAGGGTCGGAATTAAACTCCTACAATGAGCAGTTCTTC. Residues: CASSPAGSELNSYNEQFF.

This clone was seen ten or more times. The chain links TRBV3-1 to TRBJ2-1; 8 bases are shared with TRBD1. V lost 1 base to trimming and J lost 7 bases; unmatched junction nucleotides: 3. Germline V gene lookup returns CDR1 LGHDT and CDR2 YNNKEL (reference sequence). The CDR3 has 14 amino acids. CDR3 DNA sequence: TGTGCCAGCAGCCAAGCTACAGGGGGGAATGAGCAGTTCTTC. Its protein is CASSQATGGNEQFF.

CDR3 sequence (DNA): TGTGCCAGCAGCGTAGGGTCCAATCGTGCGGACTACGAGCAGTACTTC. The encoded protein is CASSVGSNRADYEQYF. The chain uses TRBV9 and TRBJ2-7; D gene unclear. CDR1 is SGDLS, CDR2 YYNGEE, per germline. Deletions cut 0 bases from V and 3 bases from J, with 16 bases between. The length of the CDR3 is 16 residues.

V usage is TRBV6-1 and J usage is TRBJ2-1; 7 bases match TRBD1. Trimming at V came to 4 bases and at J to 5 bases, leaving 14 bases not matched to a gene. The CDR3 spans 17 residues. Germline V CDR1 and CDR2: MNHNS, SASEGT. CDR3 nucleotide sequence: TGTGCCAGCAGTGGAGAGACCGGGACAGTGGGCCACAATGAGCAGTTCTTC. It yields the protein CASSGETGTVGHNEQFF.

This clone was observed at least ten times. The rearrangement links TRBV5-1 to TRBJ2-1, with unresolved D. CDR3 length: 11 amino acids. Germline V CDR1 and CDR2: SGHRS, YFSETQ. Trimming shortened V by 2 bases and J by 12 bases, and 9 bases separated the two germline ends. The CDR3 region is CASSLRQRQFF. CDR3 coding DNA: TGCGCCAGCAGCTTACGACAACGGCAGTTCTTC.

The rearrangement links TRBV11-2 to TRBJ2-2; 7 bases match TRBD1. Germline CDR1 is SGHAT and CDR2 is FQNNGV. The CDR3 consists of 14 residues. Trimming cost V 2 bases and J 8 bases; bases outside gene matches: 5. This CDR3 is CASSLQGVTGELFF. The CDR3 DNA reads as TGTGCCAGCAGCTTACAGGGGGTCACTGGGGAGCTGTTTTTT. Based on the CDR3 plus reference TRBV11-2 and TRBJ2-2, the full variable domain is EAGVAQSPRYKIIEKRQSVAFWCNPISGHATLYWYQQILGQGPKLLIQFQNNGVVDDSQLPKDRFSAERLKGVDSTLKIQPAKLEDSAVYLCASSLQGVTGELFFGEGSRLTVL.

CDR3 amino acids: CSSFYPRVTYGYTF. CDR3 bases: TGCAGTTCTTTCTACCCGAGGGTCACCTATGGCTACACCTTC. The chain carries TRBV20-1 and TRBJ1-2, with D unclear. V was clipped by 8 bases and J by 4 bases, with 20 bases between them. The CDR3 is 14 residues long. The germline gives CDR1 DFQATT, CDR2 SNEGSKA (reference sequence).

This clone was counted at least ten times. The chain combines TRBV11-3 with TRBJ2-7, with D perhaps TRBD1 (5 bases). Looked up from germline, CDR1 is SGHNT and CDR2 is YENEEA. V was pared by 2 bases and J by 7 bases, with 12 bases between. CDR3 length: 13 amino acids. The CDR3 spells CASSLNRLGEQYF. In DNA form, the CDR3 reads TGTGCCAGCAGCTTAAACAGGCTGGGGGAGCAGTACTTC.

This clone was detected ten times or more. This chain uses TRBV6-1 with TRBJ1-1, with D possibly TRBD1 on 6 matching bases. There are 14 residues in the CDR3. Germline CDR1 and CDR2: MNHNS and SASEGT. The germline V and J ends were trimmed by 8 bases and 2 bases, with 15 bases remaining between them. The CDR3 reads CASGSTQGNTEAFF. In DNA form, the CDR3 reads TGTGCCAGCGGAAGCACACAGGGAAACACTGAAGCTTTCTTT.

This clone was counted many times. The gene calls are TRBV30 and TRBJ1-5; D gene ambiguous. Germline lookup yields CDR1 GTSNPN and CDR2 SVGIG (reference sequence). The CDR3 extends over 16 amino acids. V was pared by 0 bases and J by 1 base, with 13 bases between. CDR3 sequence reads: CAWSVRRAGSNQPQHF. CDR3 DNA sequence: TGTGCCTGGAGTGTAAGAAGGGCTGGAAGCAATCAGCCCCAGCATTTT.

There are many counts of this clone. The J gene is TRBJ1-2, the V gene TRBV18; 8 bases align to TRBD1. The CDR3 is made up of 14 amino acids. V lost 3 bases, J lost 3 bases, and 3 bases stayed unmatched. CDR1 is KGHSH and CDR2 is LQKENI in the germline V gene. The CDR3: CASSPTGVDYGYTF. The DNA of the CDR3 is TGTGCCAGCTCACCGACAGGGGTTGACTATGGCTACACCTTC.

Many counts were recorded for this clone. J is TRBJ2-7 and V is TRBV7-9, with 10 bases lining up with TRBD1. V dropped 3 bases and J dropped 4; count of bases not matched to a gene: 3. Germline-derived CDR1 and CDR2 are SEHNR and FQNEAQ (reference sequence). CDR3 length: 14 residues. The chain's CDR3 is CASSLTGGEYEQYF. DNA of the CDR3: TGTGCCAGCAGCTTGACAGGGGGCGAATACGAGCAGTACTTC. Full variable domain (rest looked up from reference TRBV7-9 and TRBJ2-7): DTGVSQNPRHKITKRGQNVTFRCDPISEHNRLYWYRQTLGQGPEFLTYFQNEAQLEKSRLLSDRFSAERPKGSFSTLEIQRTEQGDSAMYLCASSLTGGEYEQYFGPGTRLTVT.

The genes are TRBV2 and TRBJ2-7, with D maybe TRBD1 (5 bases). V dropped 2 bases and J dropped 2 bases, with 22 bases sitting between them. CDR3 length: 18 amino acids. Germline CDR1 is SNHLY and CDR2 is FYNNEI. CDR3 nucleotides: TGTGCCAGCAGTGAATCGCTTCTAGGCGACAGCGCTACCTACGAGCAGTACTTC. Translating gives CASSESLLGDSATYEQYF.